Listed here are 3 T cell receptor beta chains from one sample, sequenced in a study of early T cells in non-severe SARS-CoV-2 infection. TCRdb re-called the 5' RACE reads through MiXCR, storing one row per CDR3 protein. The sample lists some 80,000 distinct CDR3 sequences, more than 4% seen once, with around 6.6% in the top ten. Sequencing used whole blood, obtained at baseline. These receptor sequences come from an adult who was a healthcare worker with PCR-confirmed SARS-CoV-2 infection or an uninfected control (not recorded which).

This clonotype came up many times. V gene TRBV5-6 combines with J gene TRBJ1-2, with D unclear. There are 13 residues in the CDR3. The V and J ends lost 1 base and 6 bases respectively, with 10 bases between them. From germline, CDR1 is SGHDT and CDR2 YYEEEE. For the CDR3, the DNA is TGTGCCAGCAGCTTGTTAGGGTTGGATGGCTACACCTTC. It specifies CASSLLGLDGYTF.

There are a few counts of this clonotype. The V and J genes are TRBV11-2 and TRBJ2-5; no firm D call. The CDR3 is 14 residues long. Germline assignment: CDR1 SGHAT and CDR2 FQNNGV. The V end lost 1 base, the J end lost 2 bases, and 8 bases lay between the germline ends. CDR3 nucleotides: TGTGCCAGCAGCTTAGGTAGCAGGCAAGAGACCCAGTACTTC. Its translation: CASSLGSRQETQYF.

This clonotype turned up a few times. This chain connects TRBV29-1 to TRBJ2-3, with 14 bases identical to TRBD2. Trimming removed 7 bases from V and 1 base from J; junction bases left unmatched: 4. The germline V gene has CDR1 SQVTM and CDR2 ANQGSEA. This CDR3 has 15 residues. The CDR3 sequence is CSARTSGGRTDTQYF. CDR3 DNA sequence: TGCAGCGCCCGGACTAGCGGGGGGCGCACAGATACGCAGTATTTT.